The table lists the clone carrying this T cell receptor beta chain with a count of one. The sample originates from a study of Ad26.COV2.S vaccination and SARS-CoV-2 variants. Whole-study context: Ad26.COV2.S given intramuscularly, once or twice 56 days apart.

The germline CDR1 and CDR2 sequences are LGHNA and YNFKEQ. V dropped 4 bases and J dropped 1 base, with 12 bases sitting between them. This CDR3 has 15 amino acids. This sample's treatment: some 19 received Ad26.COV2.S at low or high dose, single or two shots; several received placebo; per-sample allocation not given. All samples were drawn on day 63, counting from the first vaccine or placebo injection. Boston supplied an adult donor aged 18-55 years. Some clones are missing from TCRdb's copy, which holds only in-frame ones; the method was immunoSEQ multiplex PCR. Of about 680,000 clones listed, 80% to 90% are singletons.

This chain connects TRBV4-2 to TRBJ2-3, with D maybe TRBD1 (5 bases). The receptor was derived from a person between 18 and 59 years old who received the Ad26.COV2.S COVID-19 vaccine or a placebo. Sample: peripheral blood, taken in a trial of Ad26.COV2.S vaccine versus placebo. The CDR3 is CASSPPGRGTDTQYF. As DNA, the CDR3 is TGTGCCAGCAGCCCCCCGGGCAGGGGCACAGATACGCAGTATTTT.